This T cell receptor (beta chain) was recorded in a study of shared clonotypes between healthy human individuals. Overall study findings and caveats: Estimated richness values were generally larger in naive subsets than in memory subsets.

The protocol was immunoSEQ multiplex PCR, while the TCRdb copy is restricted to in-frame clones and leaves out a portion. The table includes about 700,000 clones, approximately 79% detected once. The CDR3 contains 13 residues. V lost 5 bases, J lost 2 bases, and 10 bases lay in between. Germline loops: CDR1 MNHNS, CDR2 SASEGT. In regard to this clone: Its specificity is unknown.

The chain uses TRBV6-1 and TRBJ2-7; possible D gene TRBD2, 5 bases. The sequenced sample was memory CD4+ T cells sorted from blood. The subset is: CD45RA-negative fraction. This clonotype originated in a woman in her thirties in good health. This CDR3 reads CASSTRGPYEQYF. For the CDR3, the DNA is TGTGCCAGCAGTACCCGAGGGCCCTACGAGCAGTACTTC.